This is a list of T cell receptor beta chains from one sample in a study of blood T cells in healthy people across ages. From the 5' RACE reads, TCRdb called clonotypes with MiXCR, one entry per CDR3 protein. The table lists roughly 1,100,000 distinct CDR3 sequences, 20% to 25% of them singletons. These data also featured in a second study, about T cells of mothers and their children.

Sequenced: blood. The receptors derive from a girl aged 2 to 9 in good health. CDR3s include the opening cysteine and the closing phenylalanine or tryptophan. A D gene is named only where the DNA matches it firmly. Where a row states a size, it is once, few, many or the class of an expanded clone; other rows omit it.

j_gene: TRBJ2-3; d_gene: TRBD1; abundance: -; v_gene: TRBV25-1; CDR3aa: CATLKGAPDTQYF; CDR3nt: TGTGCCACCTTGAAGGGGGCCCCAGATACGCAGTATTTT
j_gene: TRBJ1-1; d_gene: -; abundance: few; v_gene: TRBV2; CDR3aa: CASRGREVTEAFF; CDR3nt: TGTGCCAGCAGGGGCAGAGAAGTCACTGAAGCTTTCTTT
j_gene: TRBJ2-7; d_gene: -; abundance: -; v_gene: TRBV12-5; CDR3aa: CASGLTGYYEQYF; CDR3nt: TGTGCTAGTGGTTTGACAGGGTACTACGAGCAGTACTTC
j_gene: TRBJ1-5; d_gene: -; abundance: -; v_gene: TRBV29-1; CDR3aa: CSVVEGSQPQHF; CDR3nt: TGCAGCGTTGTGGAAGGGAGTCAGCCCCAGCATTTT
j_gene: TRBJ2-5; d_gene: TRBD1; abundance: -; v_gene: TRBV6-9; CDR3aa: CAKDLTGGVETQYF; CDR3nt: TGTGCCAAAGATTTGACAGGGGGCGTTGAGACCCAGTACTTC
j_gene: TRBJ2-1; d_gene: TRBD2; abundance: -; v_gene: TRBV28; CDR3aa: CASEGGLAPYNEQFF; CDR3nt: TGTGCCAGCGAAGGAGGACTAGCGCCCTACAATGAGCAGTTCTTC
j_gene: TRBJ2-4; d_gene: -; abundance: few; v_gene: TRBV7-9; CDR3aa: CASSSRVAKNIQYF; CDR3nt: TGTGCCAGCAGTTCCCGCGTAGCCAAAAACATTCAGTACTTC
j_gene: TRBJ2-3; d_gene: TRBD2; abundance: -; v_gene: TRBV7-2; CDR3aa: CASRPTSGRIDTQYF; CDR3nt: TGTGCCAGCAGACCTACTAGCGGGAGGATAGATACGCAGTATTTT
j_gene: TRBJ2-7; d_gene: -; abundance: -; v_gene: TRBV29-1; CDR3aa: CSVDAPNYEQYF; CDR3nt: TGCAGCGTCGATGCACCGAACTACGAGCAGTACTTC
j_gene: TRBJ2-3; d_gene: -; abundance: few; v_gene: TRBV24-1; CDR3aa: CATSSRGGRTDTQYF; CDR3nt: TGTGCCACCTCGAGCAGAGGGGGACGCACAGATACGCAGTATTTT
j_gene: TRBJ2-7; d_gene: -; abundance: -; v_gene: TRBV27; CDR3aa: CASSLSFKDYEQYF; CDR3nt: TGTGCCAGCAGTTTATCGTTTAAGGACTACGAGCAGTACTTC
j_gene: TRBJ2-1; d_gene: TRBD2; abundance: -; v_gene: TRBV20-1; CDR3aa: CSASVAGGTYNEQFF; CDR3nt: TGCAGTGCTAGTGTGGCGGGGGGAACCTACAATGAGCAGTTCTTC
j_gene: TRBJ1-2; d_gene: TRBD1; abundance: -; v_gene: TRBV12-3/TRBV12-4; CDR3aa: CASSHGQGLDGYTF; CDR3nt: TGTGCCAGCAGCCACGGACAGGGGCTAGATGGCTACACCTTC
j_gene: TRBJ2-2; d_gene: TRBD1; abundance: -; v_gene: TRBV4-1; CDR3aa: CASSLTGKDTGELFF; CDR3nt: TGCGCCAGCAGCCTGACAGGGAAAGACACCGGGGAGCTGTTTTTT
j_gene: TRBJ2-5; d_gene: -; abundance: few; v_gene: TRBV13; CDR3aa: CASTQEYQETQYF; CDR3nt: TGTGCCAGCACGCAGGAGTACCAAGAGACCCAGTACTTC
j_gene: TRBJ2-3; d_gene: -; abundance: -; v_gene: TRBV29-1; CDR3aa: CSVVGRGGDTQYF; CDR3nt: TGCAGCGTTGTTGGCAGGGGTGGAGATACGCAGTATTTT
j_gene: TRBJ2-2; d_gene: -; abundance: few; v_gene: TRBV5-5; CDR3aa: CASSLGTVTFAGELFF; CDR3nt: TGTGCCAGCAGCTTGGGCACGGTTACTTTTGCCGGGGAGCTGTTTTTT
j_gene: TRBJ1-5; d_gene: -; abundance: -; v_gene: TRBV12-3/TRBV12-4; CDR3aa: CASTLDGQPQHF; CDR3nt: TGTGCCAGCACCTTAGACGGGCAGCCCCAGCATTTT
j_gene: TRBJ2-5; d_gene: -; abundance: few; v_gene: TRBV19; CDR3aa: CASSAATETQYF; CDR3nt: TGTGCCAGTAGCGCCGCGACAGAGACCCAGTACTTC
j_gene: TRBJ2-5; d_gene: -; abundance: few; v_gene: TRBV24-1; CDR3aa: CATQPNSDYETQYF; CDR3nt: TGTGCCACCCAACCCAATTCGGACTATGAGACCCAGTACTTC
j_gene: TRBJ2-7; d_gene: -; abundance: few; v_gene: TRBV28; CDR3aa: CASSFHNSYEQYF; CDR3nt: TGTGCCAGCAGTTTCCACAACTCCTACGAGCAGTACTTC